This T cell receptor beta chain was found in a study of T-cell memory formation after mild COVID-19. Study-wide points: The study detected some responding clones in pre-infection memory, suggesting cross-reactive memory joined.

In regard to this clonotype: What it recognizes is unknown.

TCRdb re-called the 5' RACE reads with MiXCR, one entry per CDR3 protein. Among about 150,000 distinct CDR3 sequences listed, about 6.1% were seen once. The sequenced material came from PBMCs or a T cell subset sorted from them (not recorded which). The clonotype was recovered from an adult woman who had mild COVID-19 (a few samples of this study predate the infection). Cell type and time point are not known.

CDR3 residues: CASSTGEQETQYF. The CDR3 DNA reads TGTGCCAGCAGTACAGGGGAACAAGAGACCCAGTACTTC. The chain uses TRBV6-1 and TRBJ2-5; 7 nucleotides align to TRBD1. The CDR3 length is 13 residues. Germline loops: CDR1 MNHNS, CDR2 SASEGT. J gave up 2 bases and V 5 bases, and 2 bases lay outside the gene matches.